This T cell receptor (beta chain) was profiled in a study of shared clonotypes between healthy human individuals. About the study: Per donor, CD8 memory used one plate, CD8 naive used two, CD4 memory used three and CD4 naive used three.

Deletions cut 5 bases from V and 0 bases from J, with 13 bases between. The CDR3 totals 15 residues. Germline CDR1 reads SGHNT; CDR2 reads YYREEE (reference sequence). General observations from the study: Naive CD4 clonotypes were shared across several donors at about 5%.

Donors were healthy HIV-negative adults without recently reported acute infections or vaccinations. On this clone itself: The antigen is not known.

The authors split each subset's genomic DNA evenly across several immunoSEQ plates. Clones were sequenced by immunoSEQ multiplex PCR, and TCRdb holds only the in-frame ones, with some missing. This sample has under 1,100,000 clones, with 70% to 80% found just once. The V and J genes are TRBV5-4 and TRBJ2-3; perhaps D is TRBD1 or TRBD2 (5 bases each). The source is a man younger than 35 in good health. Some clones in this sample may be carry-over from other donors' samples. What was sequenced was memory CD4+ T cells from PBMCs. Subset described: CD45RA-negative fraction. This CDR3 is CASRPGTRSTDTQYF. The DNA of the CDR3 is TGTGCCAGCAGACCCGGGACGCGGAGCACAGATACGCAGTATTTT.